These T cell receptor beta chains were read from a single sample in a study of T cell changes during pregnancy in multiple sclerosis. Using immunoSEQ multiplex PCR, the repertoire was profiled, and TCRdb retains in-frame clones only, with some absent. The sample lists about 55,000 clones, roughly 94% occurring once. The source material was CD8+ T cells from peripheral blood mononuclear cells, sampled after pregnancy. All receptors derive from a female donor with multiple sclerosis, enrolled in a pregnancy study. Each CDR3 is given with its conserved first and last residue. Fields, in order: clone size, D gene, J gene, V gene, CDR3 DNA, CDR3 protein. D genes are given only for firm matches. Not all rows give a size; the values are once, few, many and, for expanded clones, a class.

NA	NA	TRBJ2-7	TRBV20-1	TGCAGTGCTCCCGCCTCAGGAGGGCAGTACTTC	CSAPASGGQYF
NA	NA	TRBJ1-5	TRBV13	TGTGCCAGCAGCTTAAGAGGATCGTTTGGCAATCAGCCCCAGCATTTT	CASSLRGSFGNQPQHF
few	TRBD1	TRBJ2-1	TRBV7-9	TGTGCCAGCAGTTTAGGACAGGGGGAGTTCAATGAGCAGTTCTTC	CASSLGQGEFNEQFF
NA	NA	TRBJ1-1	TRBV29-1	TGCAGCGTTGACGTCACAGGGTTAAACACTGAAGCTTTCTTT	CSVDVTGLNTEAFF
NA	TRBD2	TRBJ2-1	TRBV28	TGTGCCAGCAGTTTACGGGGACTAGCATCATCCTACAATGAGCAGTTCTTC	CASSLRGLASSYNEQFF
NA	NA	TRBJ2-1	TRBV4-1	TGCGCCAGCAGCCATGGGGGCTCTTACAATGAGCAGTTCTTC	CASSHGGSYNEQFF
NA	TRBD2	TRBJ2-3	TRBV5-6	TGTGCCAGCAGCCCCCGTTGGAGCGGGAGCAGAGATACGCAGTATTTT	CASSPRWSGSRDTQYF
NA	NA	TRBJ1-1	TRBV19	TGTGCCAGTAGTATCCTGGGGGGCACTGAAGCTTTCTTT	CASSILGGTEAFF
NA	TRBD2	TRBJ2-1	TRBV7-2	TGTGCCAGCACTTCTAGCGGGAGTATTGATATGGGTGAGCAGTTCTTC	CASTSSGSIDMGEQFF
NA	NA	TRBJ1-5	TRBV5-5	TGTGCCAGCAGCGAAGTCGTGAGCGGCAATCAGCCCCAGCATTTT	CASSEVVSGNQPQHF
NA	TRBD1	TRBJ1-5	TRBV27	TGTGCCAGCAGTTCCAGGGGGCCCCAGCCCCAGCATTTT	CASSSRGPQPQHF
NA	NA	TRBJ2-1	TRBV27	TGTGCCAGCAGTTCCCCGAGCGGCAATGAGCAGTTCTTC	CASSSPSGNEQFF
NA	NA	TRBJ2-7	TRBV4-2	TGTGCCAGCAGCCCCGGGGAGAGGGATTTCTACGAGCAGTACTTC	CASSPGERDFYEQYF
NA	NA	TRBJ2-1	TRBV2	TGTGCCAGCAACTTTCCTCGACACGCTGAGCAGTTCTTC	CASNFPRHAEQFF
NA	NA	TRBJ2-5	TRBV4-1	TGCGCCAGCAGCCCCCTGTTCGAGGAGACCCAGTACTTC	CASSPLFEETQYF
NA	NA	TRBJ2-3	TRBV9	TGTGCCAGCAGCGCCCGACTAGAAGTCACTAGCACAGATACGCAGTATTTT	CASSARLEVTSTDTQYF
NA	TRBD1	TRBJ2-7	TRBV6-5	TGTGCCAGCAGCCCCGGGACAGCTTACGAGCAGTACTTC	CASSPGTAYEQYF
once	NA	TRBJ1-4	TRBV30	TGTGCCTGGAGTGTAGGAGCCGGCGGTGAAAAACTGTTTTTT	CAWSVGAGGEKLFF
NA	NA	TRBJ2-2	TRBV28	TGTGCCAGCAGTTTAAGCTCCGGAGGGGCTCTGAACACCGGGGAGCTGTTTTTT	CASSLSSGGALNTGELFF
NA	TRBD1	TRBJ2-7	TRBV19	TGTGCCAGTAGTATCTCGGTTTGGGCAGGGGGCTCCTACGAGCAGTACTTC	CASSISVWAGGSYEQYF
NA	TRBD1	TRBJ2-7	TRBV13	TGTGCCAGCAGCTTACGGACAGGGACCTACGAGCAGTACTTC	CASSLRTGTYEQYF
NA	NA	TRBJ1-5	TRBV28	TGTGCCAGCGACGCGCGAGGGCCTAGCAATCAGCCCCAGCATTTT	CASDARGPSNQPQHF